Listed below are T cell receptor beta chains from one sample, sequenced in a study of blood T cells in healthy people across ages. TCRdb processed the 5' RACE reads anew with MiXCR; each CDR3 protein has one entry. Of around 750,000 distinct CDR3 sequences in the sample, 53% were seen once. The specimen was blood. All receptors come from an elderly man in good health. Both conserved end residues are part of each CDR3. Each record gives: D gene, J gene, clone size, V gene, CDR3 DNA, CDR3 protein. D genes are given only for firm matches. The size field is filled for only some rows; it gives once, few, many or a size class.

>TRBD2|TRBJ2-5|.|TRBV27
TGTGCCAGCAGTACCTCGACTAGCGGGGGTACGAGGCAGTACTTC
CASSTSTSGGTRQYF
>.|TRBJ2-1|.|TRBV10-3
TGTGCCATCAGTGAGTCGGGCGGGATTTGGTATGAGCAGTTCTTC
CAISESGGIWYEQFF
>TRBD2|TRBJ2-5|.|TRBV3-1
TGTGCCAGCAGCCTTTCGGCCGGGACTAGCGGAGAGACCCAGTACTTC
CASSLSAGTSGETQYF
>.|TRBJ1-4|many|TRBV29-1
TGCAGCGTTGTTTCCCCGAAGGGGGAAAAACTGTTTTTT
CSVVSPKGEKLFF
>.|TRBJ1-2|few|TRBV7-8
TGTGCCAGCAGCTTAGTCGGGGGAAGGTTGGGCGGCTACACCTTC
CASSLVGGRLGGYTF
>.|TRBJ2-7|.|TRBV6-1
TGTGCCAGCAGTGTAGTGGCCCAGCAGTACGAGCAGTACTTC
CASSVVAQQYEQYF
>.|TRBJ2-1|few|TRBV20-1
TGCAGTGCCCCTCCGGGAGCAGCCACGTGGGGCCAATACGAGCAGTTCTTC
CSAPPGAATWGQYEQFF
>.|TRBJ2-3|.|TRBV29-1
TGCAGCGTGGGCCCGGGTAGCACAGATACGCAGTATTTT
CSVGPGSTDTQYF
>.|TRBJ2-1|few|TRBV7-9
TGTGCCAGCAGCTTAGTTGGGCGGGGCAGCTCCTACAATGAGCAGTTCTTC
CASSLVGRGSSYNEQFF
>.|TRBJ1-1|few|TRBV3-1
TGTGCCAGCCGCCACGGGGGCACTGAAGCTTTCTTT
CASRHGGTEAFF
>.|TRBJ2-5|few|TRBV4-2
TGTGCCAGCAGCCCCGGGAGAGGGGGTGAAACCCAGTACTTC
CASSPGRGGETQYF
>TRBD1|TRBJ2-7|many|TRBV11-2
TGTGCCAGCAGCCCCTCAAGAGGGGGCGGCTACGAGCAGTACTTC
CASSPSRGGGYEQYF
>TRBD1|TRBJ2-7|.|TRBV5-1
TGCGCCAGCAGCGTGACAGGGGGCTACGAGCAGTACTTC
CASSVTGGYEQYF
>TRBD1|TRBJ2-7|.|TRBV29-1
TGCAGCGTGCCTGGGACAGGTTCCTACGAGCAGTACTTC
CSVPGTGSYEQYF
>.|TRBJ2-2|.|TRBV11-2
TGTGCCAGCAGCTTAGCGGACAAGAACACCGGGGAGCTGTTTTTT
CASSLADKNTGELFF
>.|TRBJ2-1|.|TRBV29-1
TGCAGCGCAGGACAGATCAATGAGCAGTTCTTC
CSAGQINEQFF
>.|TRBJ2-1|.|TRBV6-6
TGTGCCAGCAGTTACACGACTAGTACCTCCTACAATGAGCAGTTCTTC
CASSYTTSTSYNEQFF
>TRBD1|TRBJ2-7|.|TRBV11-2
TGTGCCAGCAGCTTAGGGGACAGGGTGGCCTACGAGCAGTACTTC
CASSLGDRVAYEQYF
>TRBD1|TRBJ1-2|.|TRBV6-4
TGTGCCAGCAGTCCGACAGGGTTCGGCGCTAACTATGGCTACACCTTC
CASSPTGFGANYGYTF
>.|TRBJ2-2|.|TRBV6-6
TGTGCCAGCAGCCTCCGAGGTCAGGCAGGCACCGGGGAGCTGTTTTTT
CASSLRGQAGTGELFF
>.|TRBJ1-2|few|TRBV7-2
TGTGCCAGCAGCTTAGCAGGACAGCGTAACTATGGCTACACCTTC
CASSLAGQRNYGYTF
>TRBD2|TRBJ2-1|.|TRBV5-1
TGCGCCAGCAGCTTGGATACTAGCGGGGGTTACAATGAGCAGTTCTTC
CASSLDTSGGYNEQFF
>.|TRBJ2-5|few|TRBV24-1
TGTGCCACCAGTGATCCTGCTGGGGGAGTCAGGGAGACCCAGTACTTC
CATSDPAGGVRETQYF
>TRBD1|TRBJ1-1|.|TRBV4-1
TGCGCCAGCAGCCAAGCGGGGACAGGGGCGCGAGAGGACACTGAAGCTTTCTTT
CASSQAGTGAREDTEAFF
>.|TRBJ2-1|many|TRBV3-1
TGTGCCAGCAGCCAAATACGGGGAAGCTCCTACAATGAGCAGTTCTTC
CASSQIRGSSYNEQFF
>TRBD1|TRBJ1-1|.|TRBV29-1
TGCAGCGTTGAGGCGGGGACAGGGGGGATTAACTCTGAAGCTTTCTTT
CSVEAGTGGINSEAFF
>.|TRBJ1-1|.|TRBV6-5
TGTGCCAGCAGTTACTCTGGCGGCAGGGGCTGGACTGAAGCTTTCTTT
CASSYSGGRGWTEAFF
>TRBD1|TRBJ2-7|.|TRBV6-1
TGTGCCAGCACCCGGGACAGGCAGAACTACGAGCAGTACTTC
CASTRDRQNYEQYF
>.|TRBJ1-5|.|TRBV7-2
TGTGCCAGCAGCCTTTGGGACGATAGCAATCAGCCCCAGCATTTT
CASSLWDDSNQPQHF
>.|TRBJ2-7|.|TRBV7-6
TGTGCCAGCAGCTTGGATGTAGGGGGCGAGCAGTACTTC
CASSLDVGGEQYF
>TRBD2|TRBJ2-7|.|TRBV20-1
TGCAGTGCTAGAAGACCCGGCGGGAGTCGCCACGAGCAGTACTTC
CSARRPGGSRHEQYF
>.|TRBJ2-7|.|TRBV30
TGTGCCTGGGGAAATAAGCATGGAGGGTCTGGTAACGAGCAGTACTTC
CAWGNKHGGSGNEQYF
>.|TRBJ1-6|.|TRBV20-1
TGCAGTGCTAGAGATCCCGGGGGTTCACCCCTCCACTTT
CSARDPGGSPLHF
>TRBD1|TRBJ2-7|.|TRBV5-1
TGCGCCAGCAGCCGCGGGACAGGGGGCTTCTACGAGCAGTACTTC
CASSRGTGGFYEQYF
>.|TRBJ2-5|few|TRBV7-2
TGTGCCAGCAGCTTAGTACTTCGGACCCCGACGGAGACCCAGTACTTC
CASSLVLRTPTETQYF
>TRBD1|TRBJ1-1|.|TRBV7-9
TGTGCCAGCAGCCCTCAGGGGGAGAACACTGAAGCTTTCTTT
CASSPQGENTEAFF
>TRBD1|TRBJ2-5|.|TRBV12-3/TRBV12-4
TGTGCCAGCAGTTGGGACAGGGGGACACCCAAGCAGTACTTC
CASSWDRGTPKQYF
>TRBD1|TRBJ1-6|.|TRBV20-1
TGCAGTTCACGGGCGGGACAGTTCAATGCACCCCTCCACTTT
CSSRAGQFNAPLHF
>TRBD1|TRBJ2-1|few|TRBV7-9
TGTGCCAGCAGGCAACAGGGGGGTGAGCAGTTCTTC
CASRQQGGEQFF
>.|TRBJ2-7|once|TRBV29-1
TGCAGCGTTCAGGGCGGAGCCGGGCGGGTCGCCTACGAGCAGTACTTC
CSVQGGAGRVAYEQYF
>TRBD2|TRBJ2-7|few|TRBV20-1
TGCAGTGTTGTCCCACAGGAGACTAGCGGGAGAGGAGTTTACGAGCAGTACTTC
CSVVPQETSGRGVYEQYF
>.|TRBJ1-1|once|TRBV5-5
TGTGCCAGCAGCTTGGAGAGGGGAGAAGCTTTCTTT
CASSLERGEAFF
>.|TRBJ1-5|few|TRBV3-1
TGTGCCAGCAGCCAAAGAGGAAATCAGCCCCAGCATTTT
CASSQRGNQPQHF
>TRBD1|TRBJ1-6|few|TRBV7-3
TGTGCCACTGGACAGGCAGCGCGCTCACCCCTCCACTTT
CATGQAARSPLHF
>TRBD1|TRBJ1-2|.|TRBV12-3/TRBV12-4
TGTGCCAGCAGGCGTACGGGACAGGGGTATGGCTACACCTTC
CASRRTGQGYGYTF
>TRBD2|TRBJ2-1|.|TRBV9
TGTGCCAGCAGCGTAGAAGCGGGAGTGTACAATGAGCAGTTCTTC
CASSVEAGVYNEQFF
>TRBD2|TRBJ2-7|.|TRBV20-1
TGCAGTGCTGTCGGGGGGGACTCCTACGAGCAGTACTTC
CSAVGGDSYEQYF
>.|TRBJ2-7|.|TRBV21-1
TGTGCCAGCAGCCCATCGAGACTAGCGGGGGCCTACGAGCAGTACTTC
CASSPSRLAGAYEQYF
>.|TRBJ1-2|.|TRBV6-1
TGTGCCAGCAAAGACCGGATGTACGGCTACACCTTC
CASKDRMYGYTF
>.|TRBJ1-2|.|TRBV6-5
TGTGCCAGCCGAAGGGCCATCAACTATGGCTACACCTTC
CASRRAINYGYTF